These 12 T cell receptor beta chains came from one sample sequenced in a study of cytomegalovirus exposure and HLA in healthy donors. PCR was performed using 60 Vbeta and 13 Jbeta primers. The protocol was immunoSEQ multiplex PCR, while the TCRdb copy is restricted to in-frame clones and leaves out a portion. The sample comprises 130,000 or so clones, 65% to 85% of which are singletons, and approximately 1.6% rests with the top ten. Sequencing used PBMCs. These receptors were taken from a woman in her late teens or twenties in good health and CMV-seronegative.

This chain joins TRBV6-1 and TRBJ2-5, with TRBD1 matching 11 bases. Germline-derived CDR1 and CDR2 are MNHNS and SASEGT. The CDR3 is made up of 13 amino acids. With 6 bases clipped from V and 4 bases from J, the junction kept 1 base outside the gene matches. The CDR3 is CASRGTGGETQYF. The CDR3 region has the DNA TGTGCCAGCAGGGGGACAGGGGGAGAGACCCAGTACTTC.

The rearrangement links TRBV30 to TRBJ1-2; D is unclear. Trimming left V 2 bases short and J 1 base short, with 8 bases between. This CDR3 has 13 amino acids. Germline assignment: CDR1 GTSNPN and CDR2 SVGIG (reference sequence). Here the CDR3 reads CAWSTRGNYGYTF. As DNA, the CDR3 is TGTGCCTGGAGTACACGGGGTAACTATGGCTACACCTTC.

The rearrangement joins TRBV9 to TRBJ1-1, with 10 bases fitting TRBD1. The CDR3 sequence is 17 residues long. Germline assignment: CDR1 SGDLS and CDR2 YYNGEE. V was clipped by 7 bases and J by 0 bases; unmatched bases: 12. This CDR3 is CASAALPGQGMNTEAFF. The CDR3 DNA reads as TGTGCCAGCGCGGCCCTACCGGGACAGGGGATGAACACTGAAGCTTTCTTT. Combining the CDR3 with reference TRBV9 and TRBJ1-1 gives the whole variable domain DSGVTQTPKHLITATGQRVTLRCSPRSGDLSVYWYQQSLDQGLQFLIQYYNGEERAKGNILERFSAQQFPDLHSELNLSSLELGDSALYFCASAALPGQGMNTEAFFGQGTRLTVV.

CDR3 nucleotides: TGTGCCAGCCGTTCGGGACTAGCGGGGCCGCCGTACTTC. Its translation: CASRSGLAGPPYF. The V call is TRBV2, the J call TRBJ2-7; 13 bases are a match to TRBD2. V gave up 8 bases and J gave up 12 bases; unmatched junction bases: 10. The CDR3 runs 13 residues. CDR1 and CDR2 from the germline V gene are SNHLY and FYNNEI. Variable domain in full (rest from reference TRBV2 and TRBJ2-7): EPEVTQTPSHQVTQMGQEVILRCVPISNHLYFYWYRQILGQKVEFLVSFYNNEISEKSEIFDDQFSVERPDGSNFTLKIRSTKLEDSAMYFCASRSGLAGPPYFGPGTRLTVT.

The rearrangement uses TRBV6-1 and TRBJ2-7; a weak D match, TRBD1 (5 bases). V lost 7 bases, J lost 3 bases, and 16 bases lay in between. The CDR3 extends over 14 amino acids. CDR1 is MNHNS, CDR2 SASEGT, per germline. The CDR3 nucleotides are TGTGCCAGCACCCCCGGACAAATTAACTACGAGCAGTACTTC. Translated, it gives CASTPGQINYEQYF.

This CDR3 is CSVGDSAHYGYTF. For the CDR3, the DNA is TGCAGCGTGGGGGACAGTGCCCACTATGGCTACACCTTC. The rearrangement joins TRBV29-1 to TRBJ1-2; 7 bases are shared with TRBD1. CDR3 length equals 13 residues. CDR1 is SQVTM, CDR2 ANQGSEA, per germline. Unmatched junction bases numbered 7, after V lost 6 bases and J lost 3 bases.

The CDR3, as DNA: TGTGCCAGCAGTTCACTGGTGACAGGGGGTTATTATGGCTACACCTTC. Residues: CASSSLVTGGYYGYTF. This sequence joins TRBV7-9 and TRBJ1-2, with TRBD1 matching 9 bases. Germline V CDR1 and CDR2: SEHNR, FQNEAQ (reference sequence). This CDR3 spans 16 amino acids. Losses at the gene ends were 6 bases for V and 5 bases for J; bases not matched to a gene: 13.

The chain employs TRBV5-5 and TRBJ2-7, with D maybe TRBD2 (6 bases). Germline V lookup: CDR1 SGHKS, CDR2 YYEKEE (reference sequence). Trimming took off 4 bases at V and 2 bases at J, with 22 bases between the two ends. This CDR3 is 17 amino acids long. The CDR3 sequence is CASSHGVWLGGTYEQYF. The CDR3 DNA sequence: TGTGCCAGCAGCCATGGAGTCTGGCTTGGGGGGACCTACGAGCAGTACTTC.

The chain carries TRBV10-1 and TRBJ2-1; maybe TRBD1 (6 bases). The V end was cut by 6 bases, the J end by 6 bases, with 15 bases between. Germline V gene lookup returns CDR1 WNHNN and CDR2 SYGVQD (reference sequence). The CDR3 contains 14 residues. CDR3 coding DNA: TGCGCCAGCAGCAGACAGGCCCCTCTCAATGAGCAGTTCTTC. Residues: CASSRQAPLNEQFF.

CDR3 nucleotides: TGTGCCAGCAGCCGCGGCCCCGGGACAACTGGAAACACCATATATTTT. This gives the protein CASSRGPGTTGNTIYF. The chain is built from TRBV7-2 and TRBJ1-3; D may be TRBD1 (6 bases). The CDR3 contains 16 residues. V was cut by 5 bases and J by 2 bases, with 16 bases left in between. Per germline, CDR1 SGHTA and CDR2 FQGNSA. Looking up the rest from reference TRBV7-2 and TRBJ1-3 gives the full variable domain: GAGVSQSPSNKVTEKGKDVELRCDPISGHTALYWYRQSLGQGLEFLIYFQGNSAPDKSGLPSDRFSAERTGGSVSTLTIQRTQQEDSAVYLCASSRGPGTTGNTIYFGEGSWLTVV.

V usage is TRBV29-1 and J usage is TRBJ1-2, with D unclear. The germline V gene encodes CDR1 SQVTM and CDR2 ANQGSEA. This CDR3 comprises 14 residues. Trimming cost V 7 bases and J 6 bases, with 21 bases left between them. The CDR3 loop reads CSALGGDFFDGYTF. The CDR3 bases are TGCAGCGCCCTAGGCGGGGATTTCTTCGATGGCTACACCTTC.

This clone appeared a few times. The chain couples TRBV5-1 to TRBJ2-2; D is unresolved. CDR3 length: 15 residues. Trimming removed 3 bases at V and 7 bases at J, with 16 bases between. The germline gives CDR1 SGHRS, CDR2 YFSETQ. The CDR3 here is CASSSVVGSLGELFF. The CDR3 nucleotides read TGCGCCAGCAGCTCGGTCGTGGGCAGCCTCGGGGAGCTGTTTTTT.